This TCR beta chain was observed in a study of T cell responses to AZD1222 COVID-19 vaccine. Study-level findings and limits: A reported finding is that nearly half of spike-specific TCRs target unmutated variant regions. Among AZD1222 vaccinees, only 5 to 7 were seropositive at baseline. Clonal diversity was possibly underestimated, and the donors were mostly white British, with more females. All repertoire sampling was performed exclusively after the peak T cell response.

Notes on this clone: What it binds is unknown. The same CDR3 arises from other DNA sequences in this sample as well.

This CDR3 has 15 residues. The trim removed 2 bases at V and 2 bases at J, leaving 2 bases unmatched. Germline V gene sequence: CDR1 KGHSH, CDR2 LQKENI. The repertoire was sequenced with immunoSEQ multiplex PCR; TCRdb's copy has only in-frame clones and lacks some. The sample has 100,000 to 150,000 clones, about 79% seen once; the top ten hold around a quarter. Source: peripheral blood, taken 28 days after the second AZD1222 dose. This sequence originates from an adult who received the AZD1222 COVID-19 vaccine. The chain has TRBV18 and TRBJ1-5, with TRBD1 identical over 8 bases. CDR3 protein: CASSPDRGGNQPQHF. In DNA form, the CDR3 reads TGTGCCAGCTCACCAGACAGGGGCGGCAATCAGCCCCAGCATTTT.